The clone carrying this TCR beta chain was detected many times. This sample was taken from a study of Graves' ophthalmopathy and Graves' hyperthyroidism. Investigators amplified TCR beta CDR3 regions from RNA transcripts. RT-PCR in the first round used HTBI primers; a second-round multiplex PCR followed. TCRdb redid the calling of the multiplex PCR reads with MiXCR, one entry per CDR3 protein. The sample has 680,000 or so distinct CDR3 sequences; about 24% are singletons. The CDR3 runs 13 residues. Germline CDR1 and CDR2: MNHEY and SVGAGI. V dropped 2 bases and J dropped 7 bases, with 12 bases sitting between them. What supplied the PBMCs was about 9.8 ml of fresh peripheral blood.

The sequenced material came from peripheral blood. The chain has TRBV6-5 and TRBJ2-7; tentative D call: TRBD2 (6 bases). The clonotype comes from a woman between 18 and 29 years old with stable Graves' hyperthyroidism. Some clones in this sample may be carry-over from other donors' samples. Here the CDR3 reads CASSYNGGKEQYF. Written as DNA, the CDR3 is TGTGCCAGCAGTTACAACGGGGGAAAGGAGCAGTACTTC.